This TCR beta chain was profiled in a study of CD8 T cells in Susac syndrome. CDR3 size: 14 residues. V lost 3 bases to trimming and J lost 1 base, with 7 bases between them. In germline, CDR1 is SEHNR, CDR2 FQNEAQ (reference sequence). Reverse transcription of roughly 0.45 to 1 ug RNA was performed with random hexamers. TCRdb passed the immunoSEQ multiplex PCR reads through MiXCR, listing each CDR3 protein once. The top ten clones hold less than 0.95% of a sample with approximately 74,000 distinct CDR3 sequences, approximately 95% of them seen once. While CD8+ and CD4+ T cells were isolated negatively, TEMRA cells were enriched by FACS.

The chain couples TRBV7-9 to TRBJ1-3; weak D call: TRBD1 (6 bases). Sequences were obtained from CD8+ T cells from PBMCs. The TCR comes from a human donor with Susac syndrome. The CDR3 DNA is TGTGCCAGCAGCTTTACAGGGTCTGGAAACACCATATATTTT. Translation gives CASSFTGSGNTIYF.